These T cell receptor beta chains were read from a single sample in a study of blood T cell repertoires in COVID-19. Sequencing was performed with immunoSEQ multiplex PCR; in TCRdb, only in-frame clones are kept and a portion is missing. Here the sample spans around 76,000 clones, about three quarters being singletons. The sequencing sample was made of peripheral blood. These receptors were collected from a woman at least 80 years old with active or convalescent COVID-19. CDR3s include the opening cysteine and the closing phenylalanine or tryptophan. The order of the fields is J gene, D gene, V gene, clone size, CDR3 DNA, CDR3 protein. D genes are given only for firm matches. Some rows mark clone size as missing; the rest say once, few, many or name a class of expanded clone.

>TRBJ2-3|TRBD2|TRBV3-1/TRBV3-2|NA
TGTGCCAGCAGCCCCGGGGGGCGGGGGGGCTCGGTGGCGCAGTATTTT
CASSPGGRGGSVAQYF
>TRBJ2-3|TRBD2|TRBV12-3/TRBV12-4|NA
TGTGCCAGTGGGAGGGGTACAGATACGCAGTATTTT
CASGRGTDTQYF
>TRBJ1-1|NA|TRBV29-1|NA
TGCAGCGTTCTTAACACTGAAGCTTTCTTT
CSVLNTEAFF
>TRBJ2-3|NA|TRBV5-1|NA
TGCGCCAGCAGCTTGGCTCTAGCAGACACAGATACGCAGTATTTT
CASSLALADTDTQYF
>TRBJ2-3|TRBD2|TRBV7-2|few
TGTGCCAGCAGCTTAGGTGGCGGGGGAGGCACAGATACGCAGTATTTT
CASSLGGGGGTDTQYF
>TRBJ2-6|NA|TRBV9|NA
TGTGCCAGCAGCGTAGGACACTCTGGGGCCAACGTCCTGACTTTC
CASSVGHSGANVLTF
>TRBJ1-6|TRBD1|TRBV2|few
TGTGCCAGCAGTGAATCGACAGGGTTCAATTCACCCCTCCACTTT
CASSESTGFNSPLHF
>TRBJ1-5|NA|TRBV19|NA
TGTGCCAGTAATCCAAGGGAGGTCGGCAATCAGCCCCAGCATTTT
CASNPREVGNQPQHF
>TRBJ2-7|TRBD2|TRBV6-2/TRBV6-3|many
TGTGCCAGCAGCCCAGCGGGGGGTCTCAACGAGCAGTACTTC
CASSPAGGLNEQYF
>TRBJ2-3|TRBD2|TRBV4-3|NA
TGCGCCAGCAGCCAAGCGGGGGGGCCCGCAGATACGCAGTATTTT
CASSQAGGPADTQYF
>TRBJ1-2|NA|TRBV12-3/TRBV12-4|NA
TGTGCCAGCAGTTTTAGAGACTATGGCTACACCTTC
CASSFRDYGYTF
>TRBJ2-4|TRBD2|TRBV6-2/TRBV6-3|NA
TGTGCCAGCAGTGATCCGGGACTAGCGGGGCCAGGCAAAAACATTCAGTACTTC
CASSDPGLAGPGKNIQYF
>TRBJ2-7|TRBD2|TRBV7-2|NA
TGTGCCAGCAGCTCCACTAGCGGGGGCATCTACGAGCAGTACTTC
CASSSTSGGIYEQYF
>TRBJ2-7|NA|TRBV5-6|NA
TGTGCCAGCAGCTCCCCGGGACTCCTTTCGGAGCAGTACTTC
CASSSPGLLSEQYF
>TRBJ2-7|TRBD2|TRBV6-5|NA
TGTGCCAGCAGTTACTCAGGACTAGCGGGGGGCGAGCAGTACTTC
CASSYSGLAGGEQYF
>TRBJ2-2|TRBD1|TRBV19|NA
TGTGCCAGTAGTGTGGACAGGGGGAAAACCGGGGAGCTGTTTTTT
CASSVDRGKTGELFF
>TRBJ1-3|NA|TRBV24-1|NA
TGTGCCACCAGTGACCCGGTCAGGAACACCATATATTTT
CATSDPVRNTIYF
>TRBJ1-4|TRBD1|TRBV5-1|NA
TGCGCCAGCAGCTTGGGGACAGGGACTTTCAAACTGTTTTTT
CASSLGTGTFKLFF
>TRBJ1-4|TRBD1|TRBV11-2|NA
TGTGCCAGCCCACGAGGGGGCCCTAATGAAAAACTGTTTTTT
CASPRGGPNEKLFF
>TRBJ1-1|TRBD1|TRBV10-1|NA
TGCGCCAGCAGTGAACGACAGGGGGGGACTGAAGCTTTCTTT
CASSERQGGTEAFF
>TRBJ2-7|TRBD1|TRBV4-2|NA
TGTGCCAGCAGCCAAGACCTCATAGACAGGGGGGTCTACGAGCAGTACTTC
CASSQDLIDRGVYEQYF
>TRBJ1-3|NA|TRBV7-9|many
TGTGCCAGCAGATCCCGTAGAGGAAACACCATATATTTT
CASRSRRGNTIYF
>TRBJ1-2|NA|TRBV7-3|NA
TGTGCCAGCAGCGCGGACAGCTATGGCTACACCTTC
CASSADSYGYTF
>TRBJ2-3|NA|TRBV6-5|NA
TGTGCCAGCAGAGTACAGGGAACAGATACGCAGTATTTT
CASRVQGTDTQYF
>TRBJ1-2|NA|TRBV4-1|NA
TGCGCCAGCAGCCAAGAACAGGGTAACTATGGCTACACCTTC
CASSQEQGNYGYTF
>TRBJ1-4|NA|TRBV3-1/TRBV3-2|NA
TGTGCCAGCAGCCAAGCTACAGGGCGAGGAACTAATGAAAAACTGTTTTTT
CASSQATGRGTNEKLFF
>TRBJ2-3|NA|TRBV5-1|few
TGCGCCAGCAGCTCCCGGGACAAAGGAGATACGCAGTATTTT
CASSSRDKGDTQYF
>TRBJ1-5|TRBD1|TRBV4-1|NA
TGCGCCAGCAGCCAGGTACAGGGGGCAAATCAGCCCCAGCATTTT
CASSQVQGANQPQHF
>TRBJ1-2|NA|TRBV5-4|NA
TGTGCCAGCAGCTTGGTCGGACAGCCGGATGGCTACACCTTC
CASSLVGQPDGYTF
>TRBJ2-2|NA|TRBV5-4|few
TGTGCCAGCAGCTTGGGCCAGGGCGGTGCCGGGGAGCTGTTTTTT
CASSLGQGGAGELFF
>TRBJ1-3|NA|TRBV5-4|NA
TGTGCCAGCAGCCCGGAGGTAGGAAACACCATATATTTT
CASSPEVGNTIYF
>TRBJ1-1|TRBD1|TRBV9|NA
TGTGCCAGCAGCGCTGGGACCGGGACAGGGACTGAAGCTTTCTTT
CASSAGTGTGTEAFF
>TRBJ1-2|NA|TRBV19|NA
TGTGCCAGTAGTCGGGGGGCCCCCCACTATGGCTACACCTTC
CASSRGAPHYGYTF
>TRBJ2-3|TRBD2|TRBV2|NA
TGTGCCAGCAGTGATCCAGCGGGGGCCGACACAGATACGCAGTATTTT
CASSDPAGADTDTQYF
>TRBJ2-5|TRBD1|TRBV4-1|NA
TGCGCCAGCAGCCAAGGACAGGGGTCTGAGACCCAGTACTTC
CASSQGQGSETQYF
>TRBJ2-5|TRBD1|TRBV6-5|NA
TGTGCCAGCACCTTCCCGGCAGGGGGCGCGGTGACCCAGTACTTC
CASTFPAGGAVTQYF
>TRBJ2-3|TRBD2|TRBV28|NA
TGTGCCAGCAGTCCCTGGCGGGGGATGCCAGATACGCAGTATTTT
CASSPWRGMPDTQYF
>TRBJ2-7|TRBD1|TRBV5-4|NA
TGTGCCAGCAGCCCGGACAGGGAAGGGACCTACGAGCAGTACTTC
CASSPDREGTYEQYF
>TRBJ2-3|NA|TRBV7-9|NA
TGTGCCAGCGACAAGCCGTATTTGGATACGCAGTATTTT
CASDKPYLDTQYF
>TRBJ2-7|NA|TRBV7-2|NA
TGTGCCAGCAGCTTAAACAGGGTCAACGAGCAGTACTTC
CASSLNRVNEQYF
>TRBJ2-3|NA|TRBV6-5|NA
TGTGCCAGCGGAAGGGGAACAGATACGCAGTATTTT
CASGRGTDTQYF
>TRBJ2-7|TRBD2|TRBV7-2|NA
TGTGCCAGCAGCCCTAGCGGGGCCGTCTCCTACGAGCAGTACTTC
CASSPSGAVSYEQYF
>TRBJ1-2|NA|TRBV5-4|many
TGTGCCAGCAGCTCTCTCGGGGATGGCTACACCTTC
CASSSLGDGYTF
>TRBJ1-6|TRBD1|TRBV5-1|NA
TGCGCCAGCAGCTTGGGGGACAGGGATTTTTCACCCCTCCACTTT
CASSLGDRDFSPLHF
>TRBJ1-1|TRBD1|TRBV5-1|NA
TGCGCCAGCAGCCTAGAGACAGGGGGAAACGCTGAAGCTTTCTTT
CASSLETGGNAEAFF